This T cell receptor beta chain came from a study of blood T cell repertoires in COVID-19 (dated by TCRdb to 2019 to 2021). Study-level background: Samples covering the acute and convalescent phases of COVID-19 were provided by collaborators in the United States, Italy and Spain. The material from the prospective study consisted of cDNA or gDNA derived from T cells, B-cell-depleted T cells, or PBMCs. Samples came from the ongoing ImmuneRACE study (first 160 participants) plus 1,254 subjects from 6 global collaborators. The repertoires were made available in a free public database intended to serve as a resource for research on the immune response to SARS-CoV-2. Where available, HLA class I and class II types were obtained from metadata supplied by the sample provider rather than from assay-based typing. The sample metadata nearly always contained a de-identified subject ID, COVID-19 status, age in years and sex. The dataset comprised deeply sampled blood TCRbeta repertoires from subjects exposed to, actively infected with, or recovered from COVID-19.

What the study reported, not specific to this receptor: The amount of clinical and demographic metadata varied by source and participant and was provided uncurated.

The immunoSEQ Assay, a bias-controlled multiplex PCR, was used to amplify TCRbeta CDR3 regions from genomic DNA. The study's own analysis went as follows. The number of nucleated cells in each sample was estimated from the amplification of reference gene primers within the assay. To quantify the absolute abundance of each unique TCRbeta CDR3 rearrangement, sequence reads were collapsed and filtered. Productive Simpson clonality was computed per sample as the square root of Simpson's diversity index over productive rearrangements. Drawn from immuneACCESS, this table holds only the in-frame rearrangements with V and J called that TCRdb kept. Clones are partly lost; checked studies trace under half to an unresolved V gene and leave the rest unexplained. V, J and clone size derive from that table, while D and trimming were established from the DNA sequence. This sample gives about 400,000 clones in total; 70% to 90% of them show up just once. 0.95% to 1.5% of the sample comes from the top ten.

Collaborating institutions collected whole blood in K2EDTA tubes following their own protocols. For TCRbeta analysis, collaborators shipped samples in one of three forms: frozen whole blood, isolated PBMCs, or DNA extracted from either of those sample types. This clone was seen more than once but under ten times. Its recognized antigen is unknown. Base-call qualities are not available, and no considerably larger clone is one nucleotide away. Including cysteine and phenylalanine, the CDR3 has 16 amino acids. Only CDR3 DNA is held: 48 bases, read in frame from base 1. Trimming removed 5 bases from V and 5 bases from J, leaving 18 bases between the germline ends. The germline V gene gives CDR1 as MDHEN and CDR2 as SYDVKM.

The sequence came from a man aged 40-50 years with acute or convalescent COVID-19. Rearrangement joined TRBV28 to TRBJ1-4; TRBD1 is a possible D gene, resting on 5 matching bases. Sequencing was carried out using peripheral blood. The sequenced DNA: TGTGCCAGCAGTAACCCCCGGGGGGTAGGGAATGAAAAACTGTTTTTT. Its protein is CASSNPRGVGNEKLFF. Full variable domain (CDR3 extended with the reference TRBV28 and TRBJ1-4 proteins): DVKVTQSSRYLVKRTGEKVFLECVQDMDHENMFWYRQDPGLGLRLIYFSYDVKMKEKGDIPEGYSVSREKKERFSLILESASTNQTSMYLCASSNPRGVGNEKLFFGSGTQLSVL.